This TCR beta chain was recovered during a study of radiation and T cells in renal cell carcinoma. Study results and caveats: Top tumor clonotypes rose in blood 2 weeks post-radiation, then contracted. Baseline intratumoral clonotype presence is unknown without pretreatment biopsies.

The time point: blood 2 weeks post-SBRT. Treatment given: 15 Gy SBRT to primary tumor, nephrectomy 4 weeks later. Radiation-treated patients gave blood at baseline, week 2 and week 4. Clear cell pathology was present in this patient's renal cell carcinoma. With respect to this clone: Its specificity is unknown.

The CDR3 consists of 14 residues. The V gene lost 4 bases and the J gene lost 7 bases, with 16 bases spanning the gap. Germline V gene data show CDR1 as MNHEY and CDR2 as SMNVEV (reference sequence). Generated by immunoSEQ multiplex PCR, the TCRdb table keeps only in-frame clones and is missing some. The top ten hold roughly 6.2% of the sample, which has 100,000 to 150,000 clones, around 81% seen once. This receptor was taken from a man aged 50-59 years with renal cell carcinoma. Material: blood, obtained from a patient whose treatment included radiotherapy and nephrectomy. The rearrangement links TRBV27 to TRBJ1-1; TRBD1 might be the D (6 bases). The CDR3 nucleotides read TGTGCCAGCAGTTCCTACCGCGACAGGAATGAAGCTTTCTTT. As protein: CASSSYRDRNEAFF.